Below, 2 T cell receptor beta chains from the same sample are listed, as sequenced in a study of response to subunit inactivated influenza vaccine. Each CDR3 protein is one row after TCRdb ran MiXCR on the RT-PCR reads. The data hold roughly 540,000 distinct CDR3 sequences, with under 25% observed a single time. These data are also associated with another study on T cells expressing NK-cell markers. That study adds: UMIs accompanied the 5'RACE template switching by which TCR beta cDNA was made.

Here the sequenced sample was CD4+ T cells sorted from PBMCs, taken approximately 13 days after vaccination. Source of these receptors: a man aged 50 to 60 who received an inactivated influenza vaccine.

The CDR3: CASSLDGGSYEQYF. CDR3 DNA: TGTGCCAGCAGCTTAGACGGGGGATCCTACGAGCAGTACTTC. V is TRBV7-9 and J is TRBJ2-7; a weak D match, TRBD2 (6 bases). V was pared by 1 base and J by 1 base, with 8 bases between. The CDR3 runs 14 residues. The germline gives CDR1 SEHNR, CDR2 FQNEAQ (reference sequence).

A few counts support this clonotype. The rearrangement joins TRBV6-1 to TRBJ2-5, with D perhaps assigned TRBD1 or TRBD2 (5 bases each). Trimming pared 3 bases from V and 5 bases from J, leaving 16 bases between. There are 15 residues in the CDR3. Germline V gene data show CDR1 as MNHNS and CDR2 as SASEGT. The CDR3 sequence is CASSDGHRGLETQYF. CDR3 nucleotides: TGTGCCAGCAGTGACGGACACCGCGGGCTGGAGACCCAGTACTTC.